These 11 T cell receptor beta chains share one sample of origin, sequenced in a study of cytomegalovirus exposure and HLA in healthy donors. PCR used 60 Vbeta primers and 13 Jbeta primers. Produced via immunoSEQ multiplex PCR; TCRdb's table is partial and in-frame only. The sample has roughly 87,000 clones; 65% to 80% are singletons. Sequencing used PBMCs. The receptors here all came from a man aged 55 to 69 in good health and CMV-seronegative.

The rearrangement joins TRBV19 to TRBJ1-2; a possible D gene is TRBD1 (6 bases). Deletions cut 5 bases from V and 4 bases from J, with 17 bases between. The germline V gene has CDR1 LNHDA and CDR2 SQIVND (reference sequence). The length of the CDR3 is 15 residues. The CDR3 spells CASSAQGYQGYGYTF. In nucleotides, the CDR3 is TGTGCCAGTAGTGCTCAGGGGTATCAGGGCTATGGCTACACCTTC.

The CDR3 DNA reads as TGTGCCAGCAGTCTCAACTACTACAACGGGGAGCTGTTTTTT. Translating it yields CASSLNYYNGELFF. The genes are TRBV27 and TRBJ2-2, with unresolved D. Deletions cut 5 bases from V and 7 bases from J, with 14 bases between. The length of the CDR3 is 14 residues. CDR1 and CDR2 (germline): MNHEY, SMNVEV (reference sequence).

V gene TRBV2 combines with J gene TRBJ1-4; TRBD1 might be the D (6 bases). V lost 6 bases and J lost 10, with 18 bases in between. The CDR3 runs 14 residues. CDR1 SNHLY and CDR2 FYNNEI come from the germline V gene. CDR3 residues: CASRTGTPGGKLFF. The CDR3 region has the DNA TGTGCCAGCAGGACCGGGACACCGGGTGGAAAACTGTTTTTT.

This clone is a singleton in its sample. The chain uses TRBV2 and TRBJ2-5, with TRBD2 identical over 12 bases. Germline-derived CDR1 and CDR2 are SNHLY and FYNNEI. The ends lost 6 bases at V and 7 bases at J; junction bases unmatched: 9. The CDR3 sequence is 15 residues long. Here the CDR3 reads CASRQTSGGQGTQYF. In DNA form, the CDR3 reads TGTGCCAGCAGACAAACTAGCGGGGGGCAGGGGACCCAGTACTTC.

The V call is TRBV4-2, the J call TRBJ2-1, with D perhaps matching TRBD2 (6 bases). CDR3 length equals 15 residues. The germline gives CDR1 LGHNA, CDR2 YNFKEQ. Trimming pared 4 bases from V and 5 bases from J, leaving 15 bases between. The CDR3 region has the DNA TGTGCCAGCAGCCCTATCACGGGGACTCACAATGAGCAGTTCTTC. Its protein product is CASSPITGTHNEQFF.

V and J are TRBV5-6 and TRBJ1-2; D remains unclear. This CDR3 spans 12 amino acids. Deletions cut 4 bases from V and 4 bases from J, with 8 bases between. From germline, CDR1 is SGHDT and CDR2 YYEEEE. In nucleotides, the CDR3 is TGTGCCAGCAGCGCTCTGGCCTATGGCTACACCTTC. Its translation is CASSALAYGYTF. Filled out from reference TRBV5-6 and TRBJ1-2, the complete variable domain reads DAGVTQSPTHLIKTRGQQVTLRCSPKSGHDTVSWYQQALGQGPQFIFQYYEEEERQRGNFPDRFSGHQFPNYSSELNVNALLLGDSALYLCASSALAYGYTFGSGTRLTVV.

CDR3 region: CASSSLTGLAGNTQYF. CDR3 nucleotides: TGTGCCAGCAGCTCCCTAACCGGACTAGCGGGGAATACGCAGTATTTT. The chain links TRBV7-9 to TRBJ2-3, with 12 bases matching TRBD2. This CDR3 contains 16 residues. With 4 bases clipped from V and 7 bases from J, the junction kept 9 bases outside the gene matches. Germline V gene data show CDR1 as SEHNR and CDR2 as FQNEAQ (reference sequence). The full variable domain, in which reference TRBV7-9 and TRBJ2-3 provide the parts outside the CDR3, is DTGVSQNPRHKITKRGQNVTFRCDPISEHNRLYWYRQTLGQGPEFLTYFQNEAQLEKSRLLSDRFSAERPKGSFSTLEIQRTEQGDSAMYLCASSSLTGLAGNTQYFGPGTRLTVL.

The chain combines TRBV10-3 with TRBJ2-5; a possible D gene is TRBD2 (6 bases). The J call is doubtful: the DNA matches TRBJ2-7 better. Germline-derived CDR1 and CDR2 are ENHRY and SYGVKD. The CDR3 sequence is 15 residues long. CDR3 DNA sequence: TGTGCCATCACCGTTCAGACTAGTAGTGCCTACGAGCAGTACTTC. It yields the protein CAITVQTSSAYEQYF.

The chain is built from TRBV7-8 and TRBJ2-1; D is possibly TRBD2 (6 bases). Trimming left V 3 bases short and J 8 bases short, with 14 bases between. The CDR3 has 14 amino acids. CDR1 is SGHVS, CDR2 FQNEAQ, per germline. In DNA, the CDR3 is TGTGCCAGCAGCTTCGGGGGTACATGGGATGAGCAGTTCTTC. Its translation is CASSFGGTWDEQFF.

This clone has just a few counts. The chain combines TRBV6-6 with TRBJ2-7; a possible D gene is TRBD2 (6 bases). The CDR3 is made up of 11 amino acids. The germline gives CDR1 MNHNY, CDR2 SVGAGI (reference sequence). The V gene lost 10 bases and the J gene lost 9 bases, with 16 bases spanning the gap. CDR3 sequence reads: CATGGDSRQYF. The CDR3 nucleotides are TGTGCCACCGGCGGGGACTCACGGCAGTACTTC.

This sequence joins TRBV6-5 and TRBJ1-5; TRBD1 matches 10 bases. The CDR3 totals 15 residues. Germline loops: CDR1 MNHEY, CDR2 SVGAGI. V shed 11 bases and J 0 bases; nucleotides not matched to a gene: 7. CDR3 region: CASLGTGDSNQPQHF. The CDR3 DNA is TGTGCCTCCCTTGGGACAGGGGATAGCAATCAGCCCCAGCATTTT.